A selection of T cell receptor beta chains follows, all from one sample in a study of human T cells and chemical hapten exposure. TCRdb recomputed calls from the RACE reads with MiXCR, one row per CDR3 protein. Altogether approximately 87,000 distinct CDR3 sequences are present, about an eighth being singletons, with the ten largest covering 3% to 4%. Source: whole blood, taken in connection with sensitization to the hapten diphenylcyclopropenone (DPC). These TCRs come from a woman in her thirties or forties with alopecia areata. Some clones in this sample may be carry-over from other donors' samples. CDR3s include the opening cysteine and the closing phenylalanine or tryptophan. D genes are given only for firm matches. Only part of the rows carry a size: once, few, many, or a class if the clone is expanded.

v_gene: TRBV9
d_gene: NA
abundance: many
j_gene: TRBJ2-7
CDR3nt: TGTGCCAGCAGCGCCACAGGTGACACCGAGCAGTACTTC
CDR3aa: CASSATGDTEQYF

v_gene: TRBV12-3/TRBV12-4
d_gene: NA
abundance: many
j_gene: TRBJ2-7
CDR3nt: TGTGCCAGCAGTTTAAGGGACCCCTACGAGCAGTACTTC
CDR3aa: CASSLRDPYEQYF

v_gene: TRBV4-1
d_gene: NA
abundance: many
j_gene: TRBJ1-1
CDR3nt: TGCGCCAGCAGCCAATCACGGAACACTGAAGCTTTCTTT
CDR3aa: CASSQSRNTEAFF

v_gene: TRBV29-1
d_gene: NA
abundance: NA
j_gene: TRBJ1-2
CDR3nt: TGCAGCGCCTCCCCGGGCCAGGGGAGGTACACCTTC
CDR3aa: CSASPGQGRYTF

v_gene: TRBV6-2/TRBV6-3
d_gene: TRBD1
abundance: few
j_gene: TRBJ1-5
CDR3nt: TGTGCCAGCACCTATGGAGCACAGGGGGCTTTACGGCAGCCCCAGCATTTT
CDR3aa: CASTYGAQGALRQPQHF

v_gene: TRBV3-1
d_gene: TRBD1
abundance: many
j_gene: TRBJ1-6
CDR3nt: TGTGCCAGCAGCCAGGACAGGAGCAGATCACCCCTCCACTTT
CDR3aa: CASSQDRSRSPLHF

v_gene: TRBV20-1
d_gene: TRBD2
abundance: many
j_gene: TRBJ2-1
CDR3nt: TGCAGTGCTAGGGTGCGGTTCGGCGGGAGACCCAACAATGAGCAGTTCTTC
CDR3aa: CSARVRFGGRPNNEQFF

v_gene: TRBV27
d_gene: NA
abundance: many
j_gene: TRBJ2-7
CDR3nt: TGTGCCAGCAGCTATAGGGCCTACCCCCAATACGAGCAGTACTTC
CDR3aa: CASSYRAYPQYEQYF

v_gene: TRBV12-3/TRBV12-4
d_gene: NA
abundance: NA
j_gene: TRBJ2-7
CDR3nt: TGTGCCAGCAGCACAGACGGGCCCTGGGCTAGACCCCCCTACGAGCAGTACTTC
CDR3aa: CASSTDGPWARPPYEQYF

v_gene: TRBV6-5
d_gene: TRBD1
abundance: many
j_gene: TRBJ1-6
CDR3nt: TGTGCCAGCAGCCAGGGGGGGGCACCCCTCCACTTT
CDR3aa: CASSQGGAPLHF

v_gene: TRBV6-2/TRBV6-3
d_gene: NA
abundance: many
j_gene: TRBJ1-1
CDR3nt: TGTGCCAGCAGTTGGCTCACTGAAGCTTTCTTT
CDR3aa: CASSWLTEAFF

v_gene: TRBV12-3/TRBV12-4
d_gene: NA
abundance: NA
j_gene: TRBJ2-7
CDR3nt: TGTGCCAGCAGTCCGGCAGCCTACGAGCAGTACTTC
CDR3aa: CASSPAAYEQYF

v_gene: TRBV7-2
d_gene: NA
abundance: NA
j_gene: TRBJ1-5
CDR3nt: TGTGCCAGCAGCTTCGCCGGACTGAAAAATCAGCCCCAGCATTTT
CDR3aa: CASSFAGLKNQPQHF

v_gene: TRBV5-1
d_gene: NA
abundance: many
j_gene: TRBJ2-7
CDR3nt: TGCGCCAGCAGCTTGGTTGCCACCTCCTACGAGCAGTACTTC
CDR3aa: CASSLVATSYEQYF

v_gene: TRBV30
d_gene: TRBD1
abundance: many
j_gene: TRBJ1-2
CDR3nt: TGTGCCTGGAGTCTAAGGGACAGTATGGGCTACACCTTC
CDR3aa: CAWSLRDSMGYTF

v_gene: TRBV2
d_gene: NA
abundance: NA
j_gene: TRBJ1-1
CDR3nt: TGTGCCAGCATCCTACTCCCCCTGAACACTGAAGCTTTCTTT
CDR3aa: CASILLPLNTEAFF

v_gene: TRBV29-1
d_gene: TRBD1
abundance: few
j_gene: TRBJ2-1
CDR3nt: TGCAGCGTTGCCGACAGGGGCAATGAGCAGTTCTTC
CDR3aa: CSVADRGNEQFF

v_gene: TRBV20-1
d_gene: NA
abundance: many
j_gene: TRBJ2-7
CDR3nt: TGCAGTGCTAATAAATCCCCCAGCTCCTACGAGCAGTACTTC
CDR3aa: CSANKSPSSYEQYF

v_gene: TRBV7-2
d_gene: NA
abundance: few
j_gene: TRBJ2-1
CDR3nt: TGTGCCAGCGCCCTCCAATCCCAGGGGCCTCTTTACAATGAGCAGTTCTTC
CDR3aa: CASALQSQGPLYNEQFF

v_gene: TRBV7-3
d_gene: NA
abundance: NA
j_gene: TRBJ1-1
CDR3nt: TGTGCCAGCAGCCTAGGAATGAACACTGAAGCTTTCTTT
CDR3aa: CASSLGMNTEAFF

v_gene: TRBV15
d_gene: TRBD2
abundance: few
j_gene: TRBJ2-5
CDR3nt: TGTGCCACCAGCAGGTTGGGACTAGCCCAAGAGACCCAGTACTTC
CDR3aa: CATSRLGLAQETQYF

v_gene: TRBV19
d_gene: NA
abundance: many
j_gene: TRBJ1-5
CDR3nt: TGTGCCAGTAGTATGGCAGGGACGAATCAGCCCCAGCATTTT
CDR3aa: CASSMAGTNQPQHF